The T cell receptor (beta chain) described here comes from a study of blood T cells in healthy people across ages (dated by TCRdb to the mid-2010s). With regard to the full study: In model experiments, template switching captured roughly one uniquely barcoded TCR beta cDNA molecule for every two T cells. Two additional independent replicas of 1 million unique cDNA reads from the same blood draw were analyzed for two donors (one aged 18 to 30 and one aged 80 or older). Donors were grouped into four age groups: young (average approximately 16 years), middle-aged (around 39), aged (62) and long-lived (approximately 75). Using deep sequencing normalized with unique cDNA molecular identifiers, the study measured how TCR beta repertoire diversity changes with age. Donors of different ages were randomly distributed across sequencing lanes to avoid experimental bias. What the research found in general, with its limitations: Total diversity estimates from one million sequenced T cells were considered lower bounds and underestimates. Compared with the aged group, the long-lived group had more naive CD4+ T cells, fewer expanded clones and increased TCR diversity, a pattern suggesting age selection. There was a strong correlation between observed TCR beta diversity and the percentage of naive T cells measured by flow cytometry. Conclusive comparison of naive and antigen-experienced compartments was prevented by the profiling of bulk unsorted PBMCs. As age increased, observed TCR beta diversity per million T cells dropped in a roughly linear way, and a significant reduction was already evident by age around 41. The CMV infection status of donors was not known, potentially confounding age-related changes in expanded clonotypes.

The donors were 40 or so Caucasian individuals from Russia, aged about 6 to 95 years, who were systemically healthy. Ten milliliters of peripheral blood were drawn from each donor into EDTA-treated Vacutainer tubes. PBMCs were isolated by Ficoll-Paque density-gradient centrifugation, with at least 6 million obtained per sample. Trizol reagent was used to extract total RNA from the PBMCs, yielding at least 5 micrograms per sample. For every donor, flow cytometry on a PBMC aliquot measured the percentage of naive CD45RAhigh/CD27high T cells. The library was produced with 5' RACE. The sequencing machine was an Illumina HiSeq 2500. A second PCR of about 6 to 11 cycles was performed with a sample-barcoded 5' primer and a J-beta primer mix. A unique molecular identifier was introduced onto each TCR beta cDNA molecule by a template-switch 5' adaptor carrying 12 random nucleotides. Each sample yielded at least 2.5 million CDR3-containing paired-end reads. All of the RNA was converted into first-strand cDNA using the Mint cDNA synthesis kit, with a TRBC-specific oligonucleotide serving as the primer. After uracil-DNA glycosylase treatment, a first 18-cycle PCR used universal primers M1SS and BC2_uni_R on all cDNA. The authors' analysis ran thus. Normalization of each sample was performed by random selection of 1 million high-quality reads, each carrying a distinct molecular identifier. Reads with shared molecular identifiers were discarded instead of being binned into consensus sequences. MiTCR, with a Q25 quality threshold and the strictest error-elimination algorithm, was used for CDR3 identification, clonotype clustering and error correction. Lower-bound total TCR beta diversity was estimated with a nonparametric unseen species model using Euler transformation. Clones were called with MiXCR by TCRdb after fastp trimmed the public reads at Q25, and only in-frame beta chains were retained. All rows with the same CDR3 protein become a single entry with the most common DNA and genes. The authors' filters were not applied to this entry. The sample includes over a million distinct CDR3 sequences, with 40% to 45% observed a single time. 18% of the sample goes to the ten largest clones.

This clonotype has ten or more counts. Its antigen specificity is not known. No base quality information exists; no much larger clone differs at one position. The clonotype originates from a woman aged 60 to 75 in good health. The sequencing sample was made of blood.

The sequenced DNA: TGCGCCAGCAGTGAGGACAGCTTAGATACGCAGTATTTT. Its protein reads: CASSEDSLDTQYF. The chain was built from TRBV10-1 and TRBJ2-3; the D segment could be TRBD1, given 5 matching bases. Cut back by 2 bases and 5 bases, the V and J ends lie 8 bases apart. CDR1 and CDR2 (WNHNN, SYGVQD) derive from the germline V gene (reference sequence). From cysteine to phenylalanine, the CDR3 is 13 amino acids long. The read is trimmed to its CDR3 DNA, 39 bases read in frame from base 1.